The 3 T cell receptor beta chains listed next were all sequenced from one sample in a study of blood T cell repertoires in COVID-19. The table came from immunoSEQ multiplex PCR; TCRdb's copy has only in-frame clones and leaves some out. In the table there are some 260,000 clones, around four fifths of which are singletons. The sequenced material came from PBMCs or T cells enriched from blood (not recorded which). The source of these receptors is a man aged 25 to 40 with acute COVID-19.

In its sample, this clone was seen a few times. The chain joins TRBV10-3 to TRBJ1-5; D remains ambiguous. Germline CDR1 is ENHRY and CDR2 is SYGVKD. This CDR3 contains 14 residues. Trimming stripped 3 bases from V and 0 bases from J, with 6 bases between. The DNA for the CDR3 is TGTGCCATCAGTGATCTTGTTAGCAATCAGCCCCAGCATTTT. This sequence encodes CAISDLVSNQPQHF.

The CDR3 DNA reads TGTGCCAGCAGCGTAGCTACGCGGGGGTACACCGGGGAGCTGTTTTTT. It specifies CASSVATRGYTGELFF. The chain is built from TRBV9 and TRBJ2-2; TRBD2 aligns across 7 bases. The CDR3 has 16 amino acids. V was clipped by 0 bases and J by 3 bases; unmatched bases: 5. Germline values: CDR1 SGDLS, CDR2 YYNGEE.

The rearrangement joins TRBV19 to TRBJ2-5; 10 nucleotides agree with TRBD2. The V and J ends lost 1 base and 5 bases, in that order; junction bases with no gene match: 10. There are 17 residues in the CDR3. Germline V gives CDR1 LNHDA, CDR2 SQIVND (reference sequence). DNA for the CDR3: TGTGCCAGTAGTATAGGCCAGCTAGCGGGGGCGCGGGAGACCCAGTACTTC. Translating gives CASSIGQLAGARETQYF.